This T cell receptor beta chain originates from a study of blood T cell repertoires in COVID-19. In the study overall: Samples representing acute and convalescent COVID-19 were sourced from the United States, Italy and Spain. T cells, B-cell-depleted T cells, or PBMCs supplied cDNA or gDNA.

Method: immunoSEQ multiplex PCR; TCRdb's copy keeps in-frame clones and lacks some. Seen here are approximately 470,000 clones, roughly 87% observed once, and the top ten hold roughly 0.7%. This CDR3 comprises 14 residues. The germline V gene has CDR1 KGHDR and CDR2 SFDVKD. Trimming pared 2 bases from V and 1 base from J, leaving 7 bases between. The origin of this receptor is a woman aged 18-29 years who had recovered from COVID-19. The sample comprised PBMCs or T cells enriched from blood (not recorded which). The chain couples TRBV24-1 to TRBJ1-1, with D tentatively TRBD1 (6 bases). This chain's CDR3 is CATSDSGQNTEAFF. CDR3 nucleotide sequence: TGTGCCACCAGTGATTCGGGACAGAACACTGAAGCTTTCTTT.